This TCR beta chain emerged from a study of T-cell reconstitution after alpha-beta-depleted transplantation in children (dated by TCRdb to 2016 to 2017). Regarding the study in general: The study quantitatively tracked T-cell immune reconstitution after TCRalphabeta/CD19-depleted allogeneic hematopoietic cell transplantation in children using TCR repertoire profiling.

Worth noting for this clonotype: Its antigen is unknown. There are no base qualities to consult, and no much larger clone falls within one base.

The treatment or condition tag for this specimen amounts to: allogeneic hematopoietic cell transplantation with graft depleted of TCRalphabeta T cells and CD19 B cells. TCRalphabeta/CD19-depleted allogeneic hematopoietic cell grafts were given to the transplant recipients, all of whom were children. The research as a whole found: In some patients, high TCRbeta diversity at day 60 was attributed to recipient T cells and intrathymic progenitors that had survived conditioning. The frequencies of hyperexpanded clones fell over the following months, and after one year, T-cell counts and TCRbeta diversity were mostly attributed to newly produced T cells. About two months after transplant, the apparently early recovery of alphabetaT-cell counts reportedly depended on just several hundred clones that had expanded rapidly and came from non-depleted graft cells.

The library came from PCR. Reads for this sample came from an Illumina HiSeq 2500. TCR libraries were prepared with molecular barcoding, using unique molecular identifiers to normalize TCRbeta repertoire quantification. Through fastp at Q25 and MiXCR, TCRdb rebuilt clones from the public reads, retaining in-frame beta chains. Under each unique CDR3 protein, matching rows form one entry showing the most common genes and DNA. The sample table shows 780,000 or so distinct CDR3 sequences, and around 17% are seen once. The top ten hold around 5% of the sample. V is shortened by 1 base, J by 5 bases, and the region joining them spans 10 bases. Per the germline V gene, KGHDR is the CDR1 and SFDVKD is the CDR2. The cysteine opens and the phenylalanine closes a CDR3 of 15 amino acids. The retained sequence is limited to the CDR3, 45 bases, with the frame set at the first base.

The sequence was collected from a male patient aged 10-17 years who had a stem cell transplant for acute lymphoblastic leukemia, so the T cells may come from the graft donor. The chain employs TRBV24-1 and TRBJ1-4; TRBD1 could be the D gene, as 6 bases match. Specimen: PBMCs, mostly from graft donor cells, collected 360 days after TCRalphabeta/CD19-depleted stem cell transplant. The DNA sequence reads TGTGCCACCAGTGATTTATGGGACAAGAATGAAAAACTGTTTTTT. Protein translation: CATSDLWDKNEKLFF.